The source of this T cell receptor beta chain is a study of molecular identifiers for immune sequencing clone quantification. Study at large: In replicates, the authors split RNA from 20,000 or 100,000 naive CD8 cells five ways and sequenced four. Points from the study as a whole: Clonotypes topping 20 RNA copies carried over 99% of effector molecules but under 1% of naive ones.

Sorting recovered naive CD8 T cells on a CD8+CD4-CCR7+CD45RA+ profile. The CDR3 runs 17 residues. Deletions cut 5 bases from V and 0 bases from J, with 19 bases between. The germline V gene has CDR1 SEHNR and CDR2 FQNEAQ (reference sequence). TCRdb fed the PCR reads into MiXCR, producing one record per CDR3 protein. The sample has 88,000 or so distinct CDR3 sequences, over 20% seen once. This clonotype was observed many times. What it recognizes is unknown. Sequenced sample: naive CD8+ T cells from blood, with Jurkat cell RNA spiked in. Subset of the sample: FACS-sorted CD8+CD4-CCR7+CD45RA+ naive T cells. The chain couples TRBV7-9 to TRBJ1-1; no definite D call. The sequence came from a human donor in good health. Some libraries in this study had Jurkat cell RNA spiked in. The CDR3 loop reads CASSGVLGSPLNTEAFF. DNA of the CDR3: TGTGCCAGCAGCGGGGTTTTGGGGTCCCCTCTGAACACTGAAGCTTTCTTT.